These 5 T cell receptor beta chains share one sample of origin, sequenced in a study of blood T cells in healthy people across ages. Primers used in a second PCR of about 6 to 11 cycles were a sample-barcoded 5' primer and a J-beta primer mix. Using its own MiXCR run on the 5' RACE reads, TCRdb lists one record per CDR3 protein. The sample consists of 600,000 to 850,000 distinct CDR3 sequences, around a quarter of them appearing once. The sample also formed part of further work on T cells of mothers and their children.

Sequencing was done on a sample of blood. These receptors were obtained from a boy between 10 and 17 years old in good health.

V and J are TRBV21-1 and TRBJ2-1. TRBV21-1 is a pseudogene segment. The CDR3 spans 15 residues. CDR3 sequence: CARPQWSDLYNEQFF. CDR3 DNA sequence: TGTGCCAGACCCCAGTGGAGTGACCTTTACAATGAGCAGTTCTTC.

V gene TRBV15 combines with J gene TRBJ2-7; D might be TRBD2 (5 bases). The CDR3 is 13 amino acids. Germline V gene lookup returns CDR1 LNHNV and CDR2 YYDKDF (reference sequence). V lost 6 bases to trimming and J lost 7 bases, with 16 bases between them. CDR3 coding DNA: TGTGCCACCAGGCGGGCGGAGATTAGGGAGCAGTACTTC. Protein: CATRRAEIREQYF.

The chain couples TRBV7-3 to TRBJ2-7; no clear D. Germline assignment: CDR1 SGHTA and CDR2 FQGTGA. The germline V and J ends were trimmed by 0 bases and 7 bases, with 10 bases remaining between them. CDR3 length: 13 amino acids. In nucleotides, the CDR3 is TGTGCCAGCAGCTTAACGTCCGGGTTGGAGCAGTACTTC. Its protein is CASSLTSGLEQYF.

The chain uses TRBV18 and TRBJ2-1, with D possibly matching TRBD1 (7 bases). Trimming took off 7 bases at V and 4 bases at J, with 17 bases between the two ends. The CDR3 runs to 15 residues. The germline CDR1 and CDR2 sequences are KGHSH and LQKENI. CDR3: CASFTRGDMYNEQFF. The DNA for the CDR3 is TGTGCCAGCTTCACCAGGGGGGATATGTACAATGAGCAGTTCTTC.

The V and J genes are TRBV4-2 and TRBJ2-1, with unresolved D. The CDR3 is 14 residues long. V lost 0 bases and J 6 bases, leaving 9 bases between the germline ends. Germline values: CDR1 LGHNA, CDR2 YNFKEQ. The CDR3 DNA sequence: TGTGCCAGCAGCCAAGATCTCAGCTTCAATGAGCAGTTCTTC. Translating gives CASSQDLSFNEQFF.